Listed below are T cell receptor beta chains from one sample, sequenced in a study of blood T cell repertoires in COVID-19. Generated by immunoSEQ multiplex PCR, the TCRdb table keeps only in-frame clones and is missing some. The sample lists 400,000 to 450,000 clones, about nine tenths occurring once. Sequencing was performed on peripheral blood. Receptor source: a woman in her twenties or thirties with active or convalescent COVID-19. Each CDR3 is given with its conserved first and last residue. The D gene is left open where the match is weak. Size is stated for part of the rows, as once, few or many counts, or as a class when the clone is expanded.

TRBD1 | - | TRBJ1-2 | TRBV5-1 | CASRPLTGASYGYTF | TGCGCCAGCAGGCCTCTGACAGGGGCTTCCTATGGCTACACCTTC
TRBD1 | - | TRBJ2-1 | TRBV19 | CASSTNPQGRHYNEQFF | TGTGCCAGTAGTACTAACCCACAGGGGCGGCACTACAATGAGCAGTTCTTC
TRBD1 | - | TRBJ1-2 | TRBV19 | CASSPRTGGHYGYTF | TGTGCCAGTAGTCCAAGGACAGGGGGGCACTATGGCTACACCTTC
- | few | TRBJ2-7 | TRBV29-1 | CSVEGGGLSYEQYF | TGCAGCGTTGAAGGTGGCGGCCTCTCCTACGAGCAGTACTTC
TRBD2 | - | TRBJ2-7 | TRBV3-1/TRBV3-2 | CASSQDSGSSHEQYF | TGTGCCAGCAGCCAAGATAGCGGGAGCTCCCATGAGCAGTACTTC
- | - | TRBJ1-1 | TRBV6-5 | CASSYDARQNTEAFF | TGTGCCAGCAGTTACGACGCCAGACAGAACACTGAAGCTTTCTTT
TRBD1 | - | TRBJ1-4 | TRBV7-2 | CASSRDSSNEKLFF | TGTGCCAGCAGCCGGGACAGTTCTAATGAAAAACTGTTTTTT
- | once | TRBJ2-4 | TRBV30 | CAWTEGSAIQYF | TGTGCCTGGACCGAGGGCTCGGCCATTCAGTACTTC
- | - | TRBJ2-2 | TRBV5-1 | CASSAGENTGELFF | TGCGCCAGCAGCGCAGGGGAGAACACCGGGGAGCTGTTTTTT
TRBD1 | - | TRBJ1-3 | TRBV19 | CASSMGGTGAGNTIYF | TGTGCCAGTAGTATGGGCGGGACAGGGGCTGGAAACACCATATATTTT
TRBD2 | - | TRBJ2-3 | TRBV6-2/TRBV6-3 | CASSYGGGYTDTQYF | TGTGCCAGCAGTTATGGCGGGGGGTACACAGATACGCAGTATTTT
TRBD2 | - | TRBJ2-1 | TRBV5-6 | CASSGGTSGRLDEQFF | TGTGCCAGCAGCGGCGGGACTAGCGGGAGGTTGGATGAGCAGTTCTTC
- | - | TRBJ2-3 | TRBV19 | CASSLGQSTDTQYF | TGTGCCAGTAGTCTCGGACAGAGCACAGATACGCAGTATTTT
TRBD1 | - | TRBJ1-5 | TRBV6-4 | CASSEVQGIQPQHF | TGTGCCAGCAGTGAGGTACAGGGGATTCAGCCCCAGCATTTT
TRBD1 | - | TRBJ1-1 | TRBV6-5 | CASSPDRDTEAFF | TGTGCCAGCAGCCCGGACAGGGACACTGAAGCTTTCTTT
TRBD1 | - | TRBJ1-2 | TRBV12-3/TRBV12-4 | CASSQLGTGGCTF | TGTGCCAGCAGCCAATTGGGGACAGGGGGGTGCACCTTC
TRBD2 | - | TRBJ2-5 | TRBV5-1 | CASSPNTGLAGGETQYF | TGCGCCAGCAGCCCTAACACCGGGCTAGCGGGAGGGGAGACCCAGTACTTC
- | - | TRBJ1-2 | TRBV4-1 | CASSQEMASLDGYTF | TGCGCCAGCAGCCAAGAGATGGCCAGTCTGGATGGCTACACCTTC
- | - | TRBJ1-4 | TRBV5-4 | CASGPGGSVNEELFF | TGTGCCAGCGGGCCCGGTGGCTCGGTTAATGAAGAACTGTTTTTT
TRBD2 | - | TRBJ2-7 | TRBV27 | CASTKGTSGRAPPYEQYF | TGTGCCAGCACCAAGGGGACTAGCGGGAGGGCCCCCCCCTACGAGCAGTACTTC
- | - | TRBJ1-6 | TRBV9 | CASSVAGNSPLHF | TGTGCCAGCAGCGTAGCGGGGAATTCACCCCTCCACTTT
TRBD2 | - | TRBJ2-5 | TRBV29-1 | CSVEDLFRPGGQGETQYF | TGCAGCGTTGAAGATTTATTTCGACCGGGAGGGCAGGGAGAGACCCAGTACTTC
- | once | TRBJ2-5 | TRBV18 | CASSSKETQYF | TGTGCCAGCTCATCAAAAGAGACCCAGTACTTC
TRBD1 | - | TRBJ2-5 | TRBV5-4 | CASSSDRDETQYF | TGTGCCAGCAGCTCGGACAGGGACGAGACCCAGTACTTC
TRBD2 | - | TRBJ2-1 | TRBV27 | CASSPYEREGTYNEQFF | TGTGCCAGCAGCCCTTATGAGCGGGAGGGCACCTACAATGAGCAGTTCTTC
- | - | TRBJ2-1 | TRBV5-6 | CASSLVRDSEQFF | TGTGCCAGCAGCTTGGTTCGCGATAGTGAGCAGTTCTTC
- | - | TRBJ2-7 | TRBV30 | CAWSVGAGHGEQYF | TGTGCCTGGAGTGTAGGTGCAGGGCATGGCGAGCAGTACTTC
- | few | TRBJ1-2 | TRBV6-4 | CASSDVPGHAFDGYTF | TGTGCCAGCAGTGACGTCCCGGGACACGCTTTCGATGGCTACACCTTC
- | few | TRBJ1-2 | TRBV29-1 | CSVDNRRAYGYTF | TGCAGCGTTGATAACAGGCGAGCCTATGGCTACACCTTC
- | - | TRBJ1-4 | TRBV30 | CAWSVWSAGEKLFF | TGTGCCTGGAGTGTATGGTCGGCAGGGGAAAAACTGTTTTTT
- | - | TRBJ1-4 | TRBV27 | CASRDPGLYEKLFF | TGTGCCAGCAGGGACCCGGGACTCTATGAAAAACTGTTTTTT
- | few | TRBJ1-2 | TRBV19 | CASEGANYGYTF | TGTGCCAGCGAGGGGGCTAACTATGGCTACACCTTC
TRBD2 | - | TRBJ2-2 | TRBV18 | CASSRTSGSVTGELFF | TGTGCCAGCTCAAGGACTAGCGGGAGTGTCACCGGGGAGCTGTTTTTT
TRBD1 | once | TRBJ2-7 | TRBV4-1 | CASSQAGTGFYEQYF | TGCGCCAGCAGCCAAGCCGGGACAGGATTCTACGAGCAGTACTTC
- | few | TRBJ1-1 | TRBV12-3/TRBV12-4 | CASSLGEVEAFF | TGTGCCAGCAGTCTCGGGGAGGTCGAAGCTTTCTTT
- | - | TRBJ1-5 | TRBV3-1/TRBV3-2 | CASSQSQNQPQHF | TGTGCCAGCAGCCAATCGCAGAATCAGCCCCAGCATTTT
TRBD1 | - | TRBJ1-2 | TRBV6-5 | CASSLSGTAYGYTF | TGTGCCAGCAGTCTTTCCGGGACAGCCTATGGCTACACCTTC
- | - | TRBJ1-5 | TRBV28 | CASSLLSSYSNQPQHF | TGTGCCAGCAGTTTATTGTCTAGCTATAGCAATCAGCCCCAGCATTTT
- | - | TRBJ1-1 | TRBV14 | CASSQQGSGTEAFF | TGTGCCAGCAGCCAACAGGGCTCAGGGACTGAAGCTTTCTTT
TRBD2 | few | TRBJ2-1 | TRBV4-1 | CASSQGAREGPNEQFF | TGCGCCAGCAGCCAAGGTGCGCGGGAGGGCCCCAATGAGCAGTTCTTC